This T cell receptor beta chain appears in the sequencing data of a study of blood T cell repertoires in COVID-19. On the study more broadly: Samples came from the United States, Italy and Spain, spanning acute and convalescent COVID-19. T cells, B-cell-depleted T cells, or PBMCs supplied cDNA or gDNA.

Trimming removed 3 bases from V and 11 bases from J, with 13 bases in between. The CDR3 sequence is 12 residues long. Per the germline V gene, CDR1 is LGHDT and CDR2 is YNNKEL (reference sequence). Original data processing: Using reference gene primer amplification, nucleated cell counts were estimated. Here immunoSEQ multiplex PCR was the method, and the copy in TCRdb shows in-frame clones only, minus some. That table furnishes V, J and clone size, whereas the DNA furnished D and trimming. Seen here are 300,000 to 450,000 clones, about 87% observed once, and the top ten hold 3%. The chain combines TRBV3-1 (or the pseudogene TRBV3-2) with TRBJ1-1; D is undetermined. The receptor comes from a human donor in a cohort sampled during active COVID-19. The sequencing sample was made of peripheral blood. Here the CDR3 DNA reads TGTGCCAGCAGCCACCTTAGGACTGGGGCTTTCTTT. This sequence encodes CASSHLRTGAFF.